These 25 T cell receptor beta chains were all obtained from the same sample, sequenced in a study of T-cell reconstitution after alpha-beta-depleted transplantation in children. Unique molecular identifiers were incorporated when the TCRbeta library was constructed. TCRdb recomputed calls from the PCR reads with MiXCR, one row per CDR3 protein. This sample has about a million distinct CDR3 sequences, with about 29% found just once. The sequencing used PBMCs, mostly from graft donor cells, collected 360 days after TCRalphabeta/CD19-depleted stem cell transplant. The receptors stem from a boy in the first two years of life who had a stem cell transplant for SCID, so the T cells may come from the graft donor.

This clonotype has more than one count but fewer than ten. This chain uses TRBV15 with TRBJ2-4, with D maybe TRBD2 (5 bases). The V gene lost 8 bases and the J gene lost 0 bases, with 14 bases spanning the gap. Per germline, CDR1 LNHNV and CDR2 YYDKDF (reference sequence). This CDR3 comprises 15 residues. CDR3 protein: CATRSGGGAKNIQYF. The CDR3 nucleotides are TGTGCCACCCGAAGCGGAGGTGGAGCCAAAAACATTCAGTACTTC.

The rearrangement joins TRBV5-1 to TRBJ2-6; 9 bases align to TRBD2. J gave up 3 bases and V 1 base, and 8 bases lay outside the gene matches. The germline V gene has CDR1 SGHRS and CDR2 YFSETQ. The CDR3 runs 18 residues. In DNA, the CDR3 is TGCGCCAGCAGCTTGTATCTAGCGGGGACTAGTGGGGCCAACGTCCTGACTTTC. Protein: CASSLYLAGTSGANVLTF.

J is TRBJ2-5 and V is TRBV20-1; D might be TRBD2 (5 bases). Germline V gives CDR1 DFQATT, CDR2 SNEGSKA (reference sequence). The CDR3 is 14 residues long. Trimming removed 7 bases from V and 5 bases from J, with 20 bases in between. The CDR3: CSGGGRGGGETQYF. The CDR3 DNA reads as TGCAGTGGGGGTGGAAGAGGCGGCGGGGAGACCCAGTACTTC.

The table lists this clonotype with a few counts. This chain connects TRBV20-1 to TRBJ2-3; 9 nucleotides match TRBD2. Germline V gene data show CDR1 as DFQATT and CDR2 as SNEGSKA (reference sequence). The CDR3 is 14 residues long. CDR3 in amino acids: CSGLASPSTDTQYF. The CDR3, as DNA: TGCAGCGGACTAGCGTCCCCTAGCACAGATACGCAGTATTTT.

This chain connects TRBV24-1 to TRBJ1-1; 7 bases are shared with TRBD1. This CDR3 comprises 13 residues. Germline V lookup: CDR1 KGHDR, CDR2 SFDVKD. The junction had 4 bases not matched to a gene; V was cut back by 6 bases and J by 4 bases. The CDR3 coding sequence is TGTGCCACCAGTTCTCGACAGGGCACTGAAGCTTTCTTT. This codes for CATSSRQGTEAFF.

The chain uses TRBV20-1 and TRBJ2-7, with a possible D match to TRBD1 (5 bases). The CDR3 spans 13 residues. Germline V lookup: CDR1 DFQATT, CDR2 SNEGSKA (reference sequence). V was pared by 6 bases and J by 4 bases, with 16 bases between. The DNA for the CDR3 is TGCAGTGCCGGAAAAGGGGTTTTTTACGAGCAGTACTTC. Translated, it gives CSAGKGVFYEQYF.

This clonotype was picked up a small number of times. J is TRBJ1-2 and V is TRBV7-8; D ambiguous. V dropped 1 base and J dropped 6 bases, with 9 bases sitting between them. The germline V gene has CDR1 SGHVS and CDR2 FQNEAQ. There are 13 residues in the CDR3. The CDR3, as DNA: TGTGCCAGCAGCTTAGGGCTGGCCGATGGCTACACCTTC. Amino acid sequence: CASSLGLADGYTF.

This chain connects TRBV6-1 to TRBJ2-7; a weak D match, TRBD2 (5 bases). The CDR3 runs 17 residues. Germline lookup yields CDR1 MNHNS and CDR2 SASEGT. Trimming cost V 6 bases and J 7 bases, with 28 bases left between them. The CDR3 region has the DNA TGTGCCAGCAGAAAGGGAGAGTGGGTTGGAGCGGTGAGGGAGCAGTACTTC. Encoded protein: CASRKGEWVGAVREQYF.

This chain uses TRBV15 with TRBJ1-6; 8 bases map to TRBD1. Per the germline V gene, CDR1 is LNHNV and CDR2 is YYDKDF (reference sequence). V was pared by 1 base and J by 7 bases, with 3 bases of the junction left unmatched. The CDR3 covers 15 residues. The DNA for the CDR3 is TGTGCCACCAGCAGAGGAGGGACAGGCAATTCACCCCTCCACTTT. Its translation: CATSRGGTGNSPLHF.

On this clonotype: Germline is not matched at one junction end, which may reflect a read error. The genes are TRBV7-9 and TRBJ1-3; no clear D. The CDR3 totals 16 residues. Germline V gives CDR1 SEHNR, CDR2 FQNEAQ (reference sequence). CDR3 sequence: CSSSLVQLPSGNTIYF. The DNA of the CDR3 is TGTTCCAGCAGCTTAGTTCAGCTACCCTCTGGAAACACCATATATTTT.

J is TRBJ2-1 and V is TRBV15; 7 nucleotides align to TRBD2. The CDR3 totals 15 residues. Germline V lookup: CDR1 LNHNV, CDR2 YYDKDF (reference sequence). The junction had 2 bases not matched to a gene; V was cut back by 3 bases and J by 0 bases. As DNA, the CDR3 is TGTGCCACCAGCAGCCCTAGCGGCTCCTACAATGAGCAGTTCTTC. Protein sequence: CATSSPSGSYNEQFF.

The table lists this clonotype with a few counts. The chain employs TRBV9 and TRBJ2-3; the match to TRBD2 covers 11 bases. Germline loops: CDR1 SGDLS, CDR2 YYNGEE. The CDR3 totals 17 residues. V lost 0 bases, J lost 2 bases, and 5 bases stayed unmatched. The CDR3 bases are TGTGCCAGCAGCGTAGGGCTAGCGGGGGGCCTCACAGATACGCAGTATTTT. Amino acids: CASSVGLAGGLTDTQYF.

The J gene is TRBJ2-7, the V gene TRBV20-1; 7 bases match TRBD2. The CDR3 is 15 residues long. Germline V lookup: CDR1 DFQATT, CDR2 SNEGSKA (reference sequence). V was pared by 4 bases and J by 1 base, with 10 bases of the junction left unmatched. CDR3: CSATWGRAVSYEQYF. Here the CDR3 DNA reads TGCAGTGCTACTTGGGGGAGGGCAGTTTCCTACGAGCAGTACTTC.

This clonotype occurred a few times. V gene TRBV5-1 combines with J gene TRBJ2-1, with 11 bases aligning to TRBD1. The CDR3 spans 16 residues. Germline V gene sequence: CDR1 SGHRS, CDR2 YFSETQ. The V segment lost 3 bases and the J segment 0 bases; nucleotides outside the gene matches: 2. Here the CDR3 DNA reads TGCGCCAGCAGCTCCGGGACAGGGGGCTCCTACAATGAGCAGTTCTTC. This sequence encodes CASSSGTGGSYNEQFF.

This clonotype showed up just a few times. The chain recombines TRBV6-5 with TRBJ2-1; D might be TRBD2 (6 bases). The CDR3 sequence is 15 residues long. The V end was cut by 2 bases, the J end by 5 bases, with 13 bases between. Germline values: CDR1 MNHEY, CDR2 SVGAGI. The CDR3 coding sequence is TGTGCCAGCAGTTACCTGGGGGGAAACGACAATGAGCAGTTCTTC. This gives the protein CASSYLGGNDNEQFF.

This chain links TRBV5-1 with TRBJ2-1; 10 positions match TRBD2. The CDR3 length is 17 residues. J gave up 7 bases and V 0 bases, and 10 bases lay outside the gene matches. Germline lookup yields CDR1 SGHRS and CDR2 YFSETQ. As DNA, the CDR3 is TGCGCCAGCAGCTTGGCCGGAGCGGGGGGGCGTAGAAATGAGCAGTTCTTC. Residues: CASSLAGAGGRRNEQFF.

This clonotype has a count of ten or more. The chain links TRBV12-3 or TRBV12-4 to TRBJ2-3; D is undetermined. This CDR3 comprises 13 residues. Trimming took 7 bases from V and 2 from J, leaving 10 bases between them. The CDR3 region has the DNA TGTGCCAGCATCGGGCGGTACACAGATACGCAGTATTTT. Its protein is CASIGRYTDTQYF.

A few counts support this clonotype. This chain uses TRBV28 with TRBJ1-4, with 8 positions matching TRBD1. This CDR3 region has 12 residues. The V and J ends lost 6 bases and 12 bases, in that order; junction bases with no gene match: 6. Per the germline V gene, CDR1 is MDHEN and CDR2 is SYDVKM. The CDR3 is CASSPRDRQLFF. The CDR3 coding sequence is TGTGCCAGCAGCCCAAGGGACAGGCAACTGTTTTTT.

The chain combines TRBV4-3 with TRBJ2-5, with a weak D call TRBD2 (5 bases). V lost 0 bases and J lost 2, with 10 bases in between. Germline V lookup: CDR1 LGHNA, CDR2 YSLEER. The CDR3 sequence is 15 residues long. The CDR3 here is CASSQDRSGQETQYF. The CDR3 DNA reads as TGCGCCAGCAGCCAAGATCGCTCGGGACAAGAGACCCAGTACTTC.

This clonotype was counted between two and nine times. The V gene is TRBV5-1, the J gene TRBJ2-1; tentatively, D is TRBD1 (6 bases). This CDR3 spans 15 amino acids. CDR1 and CDR2 from the germline V gene are SGHRS and YFSETQ. V lost 1 base, J lost 8 bases, and 16 bases lay in between. As DNA, the CDR3 is TGCGCCAGCAGCTTGTGGGTACAGGGAAGCTATGAGCAGTTCTTC. This codes for CASSLWVQGSYEQFF.

The chain carries TRBV2 and TRBJ2-5; D is undetermined. Trimming pared 7 bases from V and 1 base from J, leaving 10 bases between. Germline-derived CDR1 and CDR2 are SNHLY and FYNNEI. The CDR3 totals 13 residues. CDR3 sequence: CASKILPQETQYF. CDR3 nucleotide sequence: TGTGCCAGCAAAATTCTTCCCCAAGAGACCCAGTACTTC. Using reference TRBV2 and TRBJ2-5 for the parts outside the CDR3, the full variable domain is EPEVTQTPSHQVTQMGQEVILRCVPISNHLYFYWYRQILGQKVEFLVSFYNNEISEKSEIFDDQFSVERPDGSNFTLKIRSTKLEDSAMYFCASKILPQETQYFGPGTRLLVL.

The V call is TRBV11-1, the J call TRBJ2-5; TRBD2 matches 11 bases. CDR1 is SGHAT and CDR2 is FQDESV in the germline V gene (reference sequence). There are 18 residues in the CDR3. The V and J ends lost 4 bases and 1 base, in that order; junction bases with no gene match: 11. As DNA, the CDR3 is TGTGCCAGCAGCTCCTCCTGGGGGCTAGCGGGGGGCCAAGAGACCCAGTACTTC. Amino acid sequence: CASSSSWGLAGGQETQYF.

This clonotype was recorded a few times. Because the CDR3's place on the DNA is in doubt, the DNA is left out and the CDR3 is given as listed by TCRdb. The chain combines TRBV12-3 or TRBV12-4 with TRBJ1-1. The CDR3 has 16 amino acids, counting both end residues. The CDR3 region is CASSLFVWRGNTEAFF.

This clonotype appeared a single time. The V gene is TRBV10-2, the J gene TRBJ2-2, with 9 positions matching TRBD1. Trimming at V came to 9 bases and at J to 6 bases, leaving 8 bases not matched to a gene. Germline CDR1 and CDR2: WSHSY and SAAADI. The CDR3 consists of 14 residues. The CDR3 DNA sequence: TGCGCCAGTACCAACAGGGGGCGCGCCGGGGAGCTGTTTTTT. Protein sequence: CASTNRGRAGELFF.

V is TRBV15 and J is TRBJ2-1; D call uncertain. CDR3 length: 16 amino acids. Trimming stripped 3 bases from V and 0 bases from J, with 12 bases between. CDR1 LNHNV and CDR2 YYDKDF come from the germline V gene (reference sequence). CDR3 residues: CATSRADVASYNEQFF. CDR3 sequence (DNA): TGTGCCACCAGCAGGGCGGACGTGGCCTCCTACAATGAGCAGTTCTTC.